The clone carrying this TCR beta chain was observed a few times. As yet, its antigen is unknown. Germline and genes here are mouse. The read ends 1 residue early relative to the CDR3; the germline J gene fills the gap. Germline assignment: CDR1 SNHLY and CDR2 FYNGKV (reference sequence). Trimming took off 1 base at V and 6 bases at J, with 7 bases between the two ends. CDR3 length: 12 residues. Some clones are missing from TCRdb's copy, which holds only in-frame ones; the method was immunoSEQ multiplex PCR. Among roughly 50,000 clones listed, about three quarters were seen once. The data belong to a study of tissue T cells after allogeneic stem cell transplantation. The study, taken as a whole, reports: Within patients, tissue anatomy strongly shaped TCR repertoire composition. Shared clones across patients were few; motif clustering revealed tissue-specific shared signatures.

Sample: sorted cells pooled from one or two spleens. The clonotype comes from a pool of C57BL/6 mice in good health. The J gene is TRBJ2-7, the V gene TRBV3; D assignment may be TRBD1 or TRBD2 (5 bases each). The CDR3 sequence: CASSLVGTEQYF. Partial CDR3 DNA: TGTGCCAGCAGCTTAGTCGGGACTGAACAGTAC.